The 12 T cell receptor beta chains reported below all come from one sample, sequenced in a study of vaccination and CD4 T cells after COVID-19. Their antigen targets remain unknown. The treatment here: roughly 11-day PBMC culture with coronavirus spike peptide pools or control peptides (ViraFEST assay). Cultured CD4+ T-cell DNA underwent Oncomine TCR Beta short-read sequencing. In TCRdb, the PCR reads were re-called with MiXCR into one record per CDR3 protein. Found here are around 10,000 distinct CDR3 sequences, 25% to 40% of them singletons; the top ten hold more than 7%. Sample: CD4+ T cells from blood, cultured in vitro. The receptors here all came from a human donor who had recovered from COVID-19.

The rearrangement links TRBV10-3 to TRBJ1-5; TRBD1 matches at 8 bases. The CDR3 runs 14 residues. From germline, CDR1 is ENHRY and CDR2 SYGVKD. The V gene end was trimmed by 6 bases and the J gene end by 4 bases; junction bases not matched to a gene: 5. CDR3 bases: TGTGCCATCAGGGATGACAGGGGTAATCAGCCCCAGCATTTT. This encodes CAIRDDRGNQPQHF.

CDR3 in DNA: TGTGCCAGCAGCTTAGGGCGGGGGATCTCCTACGAGCAGTACTTC. Residues: CASSLGRGISYEQYF. The chain couples TRBV7-2 to TRBJ2-7, with 7 bases lining up with TRBD2. Losses at the gene ends were 1 base for V and 0 bases for J; bases not matched to a gene: 3. The CDR3 loop spans 15 amino acids. From germline, CDR1 is SGHTA and CDR2 FQGNSA.

By proportion, this clonotype is medium-sized. The CDR3 spells CASSYSKGNNSPLHF. CDR3 in DNA: TGTGCCAGCAGTTACTCGAAGGGCAATAATTCACCCCTCCACTTT. The chain uses TRBV6-5 and TRBJ1-6; unclear D gene. This CDR3 region has 15 residues. V gave up 0 bases and J gave up 5 bases, with 8 bases separating them. Germline V gene sequence: CDR1 MNHEY, CDR2 SVGAGI.

The chain combines TRBV7-9 with TRBJ2-3, with D possibly TRBD2 on 6 matching bases. CDR1 and CDR2 from the germline V gene are SEHNR and FQNEAQ (reference sequence). This CDR3 is 13 amino acids long. Trimming stripped 3 bases from V and 4 bases from J, with 8 bases between. Written as DNA, the CDR3 is TGTGCCAGCAGCTTTACGGGGGCAGATACGCAGTATTTT. Encoded protein: CASSFTGADTQYF.

The gene calls are TRBV25-1 and TRBJ2-7; 7 positions match TRBD1. Trimming at V came to 4 bases and at J to 0 bases, leaving 6 bases not matched to a gene. The germline gives CDR1 MGHDK, CDR2 SYGVNS. The CDR3 is 15 amino acids. The CDR3 here is CASSGDTGVSYEQYF. The DNA of the CDR3 is TGTGCCAGCAGTGGAGATACAGGGGTCTCCTACGAGCAGTACTTC.

This clonotype is large (0.1 to 1%) by share. The V and J genes are TRBV7-8 and TRBJ2-7; weak D call: TRBD1 (6 bases). V was pared by 2 bases and J by 3 bases, with 11 bases between. Germline V CDR1 and CDR2: SGHVS, FQNEAQ. CDR3 length: 14 residues. The CDR3 here is CASSLREGHYEQYF. CDR3 sequence (DNA): TGTGCCAGCAGCTTAAGAGAGGGACACTACGAGCAGTACTTC.

This clonotype was observed a handful of times. The chain combines TRBV19 with TRBJ2-5; D remains ambiguous. Germline-derived CDR1 and CDR2 are LNHDA and SQIVND (reference sequence). This CDR3 is 13 amino acids long. Trimming took 3 bases from V and 4 from J, leaving 9 bases between them. In nucleotides, the CDR3 is TGTGCCAGTAGTATCGTATCCGGAGAGACCCAGTACTTC. Translated, it gives CASSIVSGETQYF.

V gene TRBV19 combines with J gene TRBJ1-5; tentative D call: TRBD1 (6 bases). Trimming shortened V by 11 bases and J by 4 bases, and 18 bases separated the two germline ends. CDR1 is LNHDA and CDR2 is SQIVND in the germline V gene (reference sequence). The CDR3 sequence is 14 residues long. The CDR3 DNA follows: TGTGCCTCCGGGTGGGGACAAAGGAATCAGCCCCAGCATTTT. It encodes CASGWGQRNQPQHF.

The chain recombines TRBV12-3 or TRBV12-4 with TRBJ1-5; D may be TRBD1 (6 bases). CDR3 length equals 13 residues. The V end lost 8 bases, the J end lost 6 bases, and 14 bases lay between the germline ends. CDR3 protein: CASGLTGLQPQHF. In nucleotides, the CDR3 is TGTGCCAGCGGATTGACAGGACTTCAGCCCCAGCATTTT.

The chain employs TRBV10-3 and TRBJ2-7, with D perhaps TRBD1 (5 bases). The CDR3 runs 16 residues. Trimming pared 8 bases from V and 0 bases from J, leaving 20 bases between. Germline values: CDR1 ENHRY, CDR2 SYGVKD. The CDR3 reads CAIAHKGPQSSYEQYF. For the CDR3, the DNA is TGTGCCATCGCCCATAAGGGGCCTCAGAGCTCCTACGAGCAGTACTTC.

The chain couples TRBV4-3 to TRBJ2-7; a possible D gene is TRBD1 (6 bases). In germline, CDR1 is LGHNA, CDR2 YSLEER. V lost 0 bases and J lost 4, with 16 bases in between. The CDR3 loop spans 16 amino acids. CDR3 protein: CASSQDSARGEYEQYF. In DNA, the CDR3 is TGCGCCAGCAGCCAAGATTCTGCCAGGGGAGAATACGAGCAGTACTTC.

On this clonotype: This could be a read error, since a much larger clone is one nucleotide away. The chain combines TRBV20-1 with TRBJ1-2; D unclear. Germline V gives CDR1 DFQATT, CDR2 SNEGSKA (reference sequence). The CDR3 loop spans 12 amino acids. The CDR3 nucleotides are TGCGGTGCTACTTTTACTGGCTATGGCTACACCTTC. It is translated as CGATFTGYGYTF.